Listed below are T cell receptor beta chains from one sample, sequenced in a study of T cell clusters in autoimmune cytopenias. After re-calling the multiplex PCR reads, TCRdb lists one entry per CDR3 protein, DNA absent. The sample table sets out roughly 7,000 distinct CDR3 sequences. The same data also went into a second study, on T cell repertoires in aging, cancer and after chemotherapy.

The sequenced sample consisted of peripheral blood. Receptor source: a human donor in good health. Both conserved end residues are part of each CDR3. The order of the fields is J gene, clone size, V gene, CDR3 protein. For some rows the clone size is stated as once, few or many, or as a class when expanded; others skip it.

>TRBJ2-7|.|TRBV6-5
CASSPRGGGAREQYF
>TRBJ1-1|medium-sized|TRBV12-3/TRBV12-4
CASTLGQMNTEAFF
>TRBJ2-5|.|TRBV6-2/TRBV6-3
CASSRTSGASETQYF
>TRBJ2-6|medium-sized|TRBV6-5
CASSGRQGAGANVLTF
>TRBJ2-6|medium-sized|TRBV6-1
CASSGGGSSSGANVLTF
>TRBJ2-5|.|TRBV12-3/TRBV12-4
CASSLDRAGETQYF
>TRBJ2-3|.|TRBV10-3
CATQGDTYTDTQYF
>TRBJ1-4|.|TRBV5-6
CASSRDAATNEKLFF
>TRBJ2-1|.|TRBV20-1
CSIPSGTYNEQFF
>TRBJ2-2|.|TRBV29-1
CSVAGGGAYGELFF
>TRBJ1-2|medium-sized|TRBV15
CATRVGTAQNYTF
>TRBJ2-7|.|TRBV20-1
CSAEGQDSYEQYF
>TRBJ1-5|medium-sized|TRBV6-5
CATKGESNQPQHF
>TRBJ2-5|.|TRBV10-3
CAISARQEQETQYF
>TRBJ1-6|.|TRBV4-3
CASSQDTGWVAPLHF
>TRBJ1-6|medium-sized|TRBV6-1
CASSGGQNSPLHF
>TRBJ2-3|.|TRBV12-3/TRBV12-4
CASSLDRSSTDTQYF
>TRBJ2-5|.|TRBV6-5
CASSPGDVQETQYF
>TRBJ2-1|.|TRBV15
CATNGGSYNEQFF
>TRBJ2-7|medium-sized|TRBV6-5
CASSLTGRTYEQYF
>TRBJ2-5|.|TRBV6-2/TRBV6-3
CASSQLGPGGAETQYF
>TRBJ2-7|medium-sized|TRBV15
CATSRERTGFGEQYF
>TRBJ2-1|.|TRBV15
CATSKRTFTGDEQFF
>TRBJ1-6|.|TRBV12-3/TRBV12-4
CAISGSPDSPLHF
>TRBJ2-1|.|TRBV15
CATSRDGPGESSYNEQFF
>TRBJ1-4|.|TRBV11-1
CASSTGTATNEKLFF
>TRBJ1-1|.|TRBV6-6
CASLEWGRPEAFF
>TRBJ2-7|.|TRBV6-5
CASSYSNPGRAYEQYF
>TRBJ1-6|.|TRBV27
CASSYPTGGGYNSPLHF
>TRBJ1-1|.|TRBV6-5
CASTIRSDTEAFF
>TRBJ2-7|medium-sized|TRBV15
CATSRGGQGGSEQYF
>TRBJ2-3|medium-sized|TRBV6-5
CASSSGQGITDTQYF
>TRBJ1-5|.|TRBV5-6
CASSLFNQPQHF
>TRBJ2-7|medium-sized|TRBV29-1
CSVAETASYEQYF
>TRBJ2-7|medium-sized|TRBV6-5
CASSYSGTSGGHHSYEQYF
>TRBJ1-2|.|TRBV20-1
CSARDQQGLRGYTF
>TRBJ2-5|medium-sized|TRBV29-1
CSVPKDFQETQYF
>TRBJ1-4|.|TRBV6-5
CASSPGAGLGEKLFF
>TRBJ2-5|.|TRBV7-6
CASSLASGIETQYF
>TRBJ1-3|.|TRBV20-1
CSATQGAGNTIYF
>TRBJ1-1|.|TRBV6-2/TRBV6-3
CASSYSIGEGLDTEAFF
>TRBJ1-4|medium-sized|TRBV12-3/TRBV12-4
CASSQLRGESEKLFF
>TRBJ2-7|medium-sized|TRBV6-5
CASSGTGNEQYF
>TRBJ2-1|medium-sized|TRBV15
CATSRAGSLNEQFF
>TRBJ2-3|.|TRBV19
CASNVGVMTDTQYF
>TRBJ1-3|.|TRBV6-5
CASSLVRPSSGNTIYF
>TRBJ2-7|medium-sized|TRBV19
CASSDTGTAGGEQYF
>TRBJ2-5|.|TRBV4-2
CASSQVAGGRETQYF
>TRBJ2-3|.|TRBV12-3/TRBV12-4
CASSFGGPSTDTQYF
>TRBJ1-5|.|TRBV6-5
CASRERVSNQPQHF
>TRBJ1-2|.|TRBV4-3
CASSQVGAGYTF
>TRBJ2-5|.|TRBV20-1
CSASRGGGRWEETQYF
>TRBJ1-5|.|TRBV6-5
CASSGTGNHQPQHF
>TRBJ2-1|.|TRBV20-1
CSARDNVGGGEQFF